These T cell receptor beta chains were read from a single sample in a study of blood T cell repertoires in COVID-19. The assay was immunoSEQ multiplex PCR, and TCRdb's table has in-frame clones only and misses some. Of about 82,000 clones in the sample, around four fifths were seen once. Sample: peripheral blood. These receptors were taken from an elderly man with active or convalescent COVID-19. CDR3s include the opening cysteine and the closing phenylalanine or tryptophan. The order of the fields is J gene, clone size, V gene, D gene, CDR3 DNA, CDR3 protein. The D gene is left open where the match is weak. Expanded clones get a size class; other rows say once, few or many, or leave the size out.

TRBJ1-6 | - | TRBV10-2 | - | TGCGCCAGCAAAGGACAGAGGAATAATTCACCCCTCCACTTT | CASKGQRNNSPLHF
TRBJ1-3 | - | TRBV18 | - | TGTGCCAGCTCACGGAGGGAGTCGAGGGACACCATATATTTT | CASSRRESRDTIYF
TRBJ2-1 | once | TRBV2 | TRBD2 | TGTGCCAGCAGCCCGACTAGCGCCACTTACAATGAGCAGTTCTTC | CASSPTSATYNEQFF
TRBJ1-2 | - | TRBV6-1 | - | TGTGCCAGCAGTGAAAGGTCAGGGTCCTTTGGCTACACCTTC | CASSERSGSFGYTF
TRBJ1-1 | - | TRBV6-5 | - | TGTGCCAGCAGTTCCACGGGGAACACTGAAGCTTTCTTT | CASSSTGNTEAFF
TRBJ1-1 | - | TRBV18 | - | TGTGCCAGCTCACCCCGCCAAGCCGATCTGAACACTGAAGCTTTCTTT | CASSPRQADLNTEAFF
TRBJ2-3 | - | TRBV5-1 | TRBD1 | TGCGCCAGCAGCCCCTGGACAGGGTACACAGATACGCAGTATTTT | CASSPWTGYTDTQYF
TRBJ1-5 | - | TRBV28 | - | TGTGCCAGCAGTTGGGGCGGCAATCAGCCCCAGCATTTT | CASSWGGNQPQHF
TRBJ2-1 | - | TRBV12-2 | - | TGTGCAAGTCGCTCTCAGCGGGGATCCTACAATGAGCAGTTCTTC | CASRSQRGSYNEQFF
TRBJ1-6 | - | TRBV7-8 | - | TGTGCCAGCAGCCAAGGAGTTTCCTATAATTCACCCCTCCACTTT | CASSQGVSYNSPLHF
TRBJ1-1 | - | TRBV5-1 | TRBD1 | TGCGCCAGCAGCTCCCAGGGGGTTAACACTGAAGCTTTCTTT | CASSSQGVNTEAFF
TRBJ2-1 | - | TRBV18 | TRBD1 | TGTGCCAGCTCACCGGAGTTAGGGACAGGAGACAATGAGCAGTTCTTC | CASSPELGTGDNEQFF
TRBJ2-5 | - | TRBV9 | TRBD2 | TGTGCCAGCAGCGTAGGGCAGGTACTAGCGGGATATGAGACCCAGTACTTC | CASSVGQVLAGYETQYF
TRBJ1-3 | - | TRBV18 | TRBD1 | TGTGCCAGCTCACCACCGGATACAGGGGCAAGGGGCCTCTCTGGAAACACCATATATTTT | CASSPPDTGARGLSGNTIYF
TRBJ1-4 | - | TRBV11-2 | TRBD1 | TGTGCCAGCAGCTCCCACAGGGGGAGGCGTGAAAAACTGTTTTTT | CASSSHRGRREKLFF
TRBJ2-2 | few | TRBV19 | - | TGTGCCATTAACCCCCGTGGCGCGGCCGGGGAGCTGTTTTTT | CAINPRGAAGELFF
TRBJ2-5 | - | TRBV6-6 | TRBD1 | TGTGCCAGCAGAGGGGACAGGGGGTTACCAGAGACCCAGTACTTC | CASRGDRGLPETQYF
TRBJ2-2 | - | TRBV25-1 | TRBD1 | TGTGCCAGCAGTGCCGGACAGGGGCGGAACACCGGGGAGCTGTTTTTT | CASSAGQGRNTGELFF
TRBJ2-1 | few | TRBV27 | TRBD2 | TGTGCCATACGGACTAGCGGGTACAATGAGCAGTTCTTC | CAIRTSGYNEQFF
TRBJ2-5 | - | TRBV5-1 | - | TGCGCCAGCAGCTTGGGACAGTCCCAAGAGACCCAGTACTTC | CASSLGQSQETQYF
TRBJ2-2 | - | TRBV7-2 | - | TGTGCCAGCAGCCCCCGACAGCGGGCGGGAACCGGGGAGCTGTTTTTT | CASSPRQRAGTGELFF
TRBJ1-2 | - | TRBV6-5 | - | TGTGCCAGCAGTTCGGGAGGGATATTCCATGGCTACACCTTC | CASSSGGIFHGYTF
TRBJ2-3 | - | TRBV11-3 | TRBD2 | TGTGCCAGCAGCCCCCGGGGACTAGCGGGATCGGGCACAGATACGCAGTATTTT | CASSPRGLAGSGTDTQYF
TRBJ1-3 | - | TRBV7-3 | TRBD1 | TGTGCCAGCAGCCTACAGGGGGCTCTTGGAAACACCATATATTTT | CASSLQGALGNTIYF
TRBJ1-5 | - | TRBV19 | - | TGTGCCAGTAGTATAACGGGGTTAGGGAGCAATCAGCCCCAGCATTTT | CASSITGLGSNQPQHF
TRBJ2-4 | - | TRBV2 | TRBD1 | TGTGCCAGCAGTGAAGATTGGGACAGAGCCAAAAACATTCAGTACTTC | CASSEDWDRAKNIQYF
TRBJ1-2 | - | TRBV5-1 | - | TGCGCCAGCAGCTTAGACTCCCAGGGAATAGGCGGCTACACCTTC | CASSLDSQGIGGYTF
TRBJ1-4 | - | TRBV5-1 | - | TGCGCCAGCAGCCCGACCCAGGGAAATGAAAAACTGTTTTTT | CASSPTQGNEKLFF
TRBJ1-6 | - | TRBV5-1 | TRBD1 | TGCGCCAGCAGCTTGGATGGAGGGGGCGCGAGTTCACCCCTCCACTTT | CASSLDGGGASSPLHF
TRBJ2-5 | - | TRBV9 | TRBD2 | TGTGCCAGCAGCGCCACTCCGGGACTAGCGGGAGGGCAGGAGACCCAGTACTTC | CASSATPGLAGGQETQYF
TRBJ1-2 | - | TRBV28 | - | TGTGCCAGCAGTTTAGTCCGTGCGGGTGGCTACACCTTC | CASSLVRAGGYTF
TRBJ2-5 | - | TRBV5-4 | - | TGTGCCAGCAGCTTGGGGTCAGGGTACCCCCAAGAGACCCAGTACTTC | CASSLGSGYPQETQYF
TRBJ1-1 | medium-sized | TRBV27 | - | TGTGCCAGCTTCGTTACAGAGACACAAGAAGCTTTCTTT | CASFVTETQEAFF
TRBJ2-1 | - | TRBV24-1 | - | TGTGCCACCAGTGAAGTAACAGGGAGTTCTTACAATGAGCAGTTCTTC | CATSEVTGSSYNEQFF
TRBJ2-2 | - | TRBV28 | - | TGTGCCAGCCGAGTCGGGAGATGGGACGGGGAGCTGTTTTTT | CASRVGRWDGELFF
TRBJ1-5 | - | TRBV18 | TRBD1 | TGTGCCAGCTCACCACCCGACAGGGGCCTGCAGCCCCAGCATTTT | CASSPPDRGLQPQHF
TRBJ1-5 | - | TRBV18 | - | TGTGCCAGCTCAACCGGGAGGGCCGGTCAGCCCCAGCATTTT | CASSTGRAGQPQHF